This is a list of T cell receptor beta chains from one sample in a study of shared clonotypes between healthy human individuals. Sequenced by immunoSEQ multiplex PCR; TCRdb stores in-frame clones only, minus some. Of about 99,000 clones in the sample, less than 50% were seen once. The sample taken for sequencing was PBMCs. The receptors here all came from a middle-aged woman in good health. Some clones in this sample may be carry-over from other donors' samples. Both conserved end residues are part of each CDR3. A D gene is named only where the DNA matches it firmly. Size tells how often a clone was seen (once, few, many) or the class of an expanded clone, and some rows leave it out.

j_call d_call v_call clone_size cdr3_length cdr3_nt cdr3_aa
TRBJ1-1 NA TRBV5-1 many 15 TGCGCCAGCAGCTTCTCACCCAGGGCAGACACTGAAGCTTTCTTT CASSFSPRADTEAFF
TRBJ2-3 NA TRBV25-1 NA 15 TGTGCCAGCAGTGATCTGGTCCTGGCACCAGATACGCAGTATTTT CASSDLVLAPDTQYF
TRBJ2-3 NA TRBV10-3 NA 14 TGTGCCACAGGACAGTCAACTAGCACAGATACGCAGTATTTT CATGQSTSTDTQYF
TRBJ2-7 TRBD1 TRBV7-9 NA 15 TGTGCCAGCAGCCAGGGACAGGGAAGGTCCTACGAGCAGTACTTC CASSQGQGRSYEQYF
TRBJ2-7 TRBD2 TRBV7-3 few 16 TGTGCCAGCAGCTTAAGGCAGACTAGCGGGAAGGACGAGCAGTACTTC CASSLRQTSGKDEQYF
TRBJ2-3 NA TRBV12-5 many 14 TGTGCTAGTGGCCTGGGCGGGCAAGGAGATACGCAGTATTTT CASGLGGQGDTQYF
TRBJ2-7 NA TRBV14 NA 12 TGTGCCAGCAGCCGAGGAACCTACGAGCAGTACTTC CASSRGTYEQYF
TRBJ2-5 NA TRBV28 NA 11 TGTGCCAGCAGTATTACTAGATCCCAGTACTTC CASSITRSQYF
TRBJ2-1 NA TRBV6-6 NA 15 TGTGCCAGCAGTGTTGAGGGGGGGTCCTACAATGAGCAGTTCTTC CASSVEGGSYNEQFF
TRBJ1-5 NA TRBV7-3 few 17 TGTGCCAGCAGCTTAAATACCGAAGGGAGCGGCAATCAGCCCCAGCATTTT CASSLNTEGSGNQPQHF
TRBJ1-2 NA TRBV19 NA 15 TGTGCCAGTAGTATAGGTGTCCAGGGATACTATGGCTACACCTTC CASSIGVQGYYGYTF
TRBJ2-7 NA TRBV27 many 13 TGTGCCAGCAGTTTAGTACAGGACTACGAGCAGTACTTC CASSLVQDYEQYF
TRBJ2-7 TRBD2 TRBV2 few 15 TGTGCCAGCAGCGGACTAGCGGCCCTCTCCTACGAGCAGTACTTC CASSGLAALSYEQYF
TRBJ2-1 NA TRBV30 many 13 TGTGCCTGGAGCCCCGGTGGGCACAATGAGCAGTTCTTC CAWSPGGHNEQFF
TRBJ2-7 NA TRBV6-5 NA 15 TGTGCCAGCAGCCCCCCCGATCGGGTGTCCGCCGAGCAGTACTTC CASSPPDRVSAEQYF
TRBJ1-5 NA TRBV29-1 few 13 TGCAGCGTTGAATGGAAGAGCAATCAGCCCCAGCATTTT CSVEWKSNQPQHF
TRBJ1-4 NA TRBV12-2 NA 13 TGTGCAAGTCGCTTAGCCGGGGCTCAAAAACTGTTTTTT CASRLAGAQKLFF
TRBJ2-7 TRBD2 TRBV4-2 NA 19 TGTGCCAGCAGCCCGCGCGGGCTAGCGGGAGGGCCACTGTTATACGAGCAGTACTTC CASSPRGLAGGPLLYEQYF
TRBJ2-5 NA TRBV11-3 few 14 TGTGCCAGCAGCGCCTCCGGGAGCCAAGAGACCCAGTACTTC CASSASGSQETQYF
TRBJ2-7 NA TRBV5-1 once 13 TGCGCCAGCTCCCCGGCCACCACCTACGAGCAGCACTTC CASSPATTYEQHF
TRBJ2-7 NA TRBV7-9 NA 11 TGTGCCAGCAGCTTACGGTACGAGCAGTACTTC CASSLRYEQYF
TRBJ1-1 NA TRBV28 NA 14 TGTGCCAGCAGGGGGAGTAGTTTTTACACTGAAGCTTTCTTT CASRGSSFYTEAFF
TRBJ1-2 NA TRBV7-2 once 14 TGTGCCAGCAGCTTGCAGAGTGAAAACTATGGCTACACCTTC CASSLQSENYGYTF
TRBJ2-3 NA TRBV27 few 16 TGTGCCAGCAGTTTTTCCCTAGACAGGAGACCAGATACGCAGTATTTT CASSFSLDRRPDTQYF
TRBJ2-7 NA TRBV4-2 few 15 TGTGCCAGCAGCACGACCCGGACACGGAGCTACGAGCAGTACTTC CASSTTRTRSYEQYF
TRBJ1-2 NA TRBV28 NA 12 TGTGCCAGCAGTTTATCCCAACATGGCTACACCTTC CASSLSQHGYTF
TRBJ2-1 TRBD2 TRBV4-2 many 17 TGTGCCAGCAGCCAACAATATAGCGGGAGCTCCTACAATGAGCAGTTCTTC CASSQQYSGSSYNEQFF
TRBJ2-1 TRBD1 TRBV7-8 NA 16 TGTGCCAGCAGCTTAGCGACGACAGGGGAGGTCGATGAGCAGTTCTTC CASSLATTGEVDEQFF
TRBJ1-1 NA TRBV6-1 NA 12 TGTGCCAGCAGGCAAGGGGGCACTGAAGCTTTCTTT CASRQGGTEAFF
TRBJ1-2 TRBD1 TRBV10-3 NA 17 TGTGCCATCAGTGAGTCGCCAGGGGGCGATACTAACTATGGCTACACCTTC CAISESPGGDTNYGYTF
TRBJ2-7 NA TRBV25-1 many 13 TGTGCCAGCAGTGGTCAGGGGAGATACGAGCAGTACTTC CASSGQGRYEQYF
TRBJ1-2 NA TRBV28 NA 11 TGTGCCATCGAGGCGGGGAAGGGCTACACCTTC CAIEAGKGYTF
TRBJ2-6 NA TRBV6-6 many 15 TGTGCCAGCAGTTACACAAGTGCCGGGGCCAACGTCCTGACTTTC CASSYTSAGANVLTF
TRBJ2-5 TRBD2 TRBV29-1 NA 13 TGCAGCGTTGGGGGACTAGCGGGAGAGACCCAGTACTTC CSVGGLAGETQYF
TRBJ1-1 NA TRBV2 many 11 TGTGCCAGCAGTGAATACACTGAAGCTTTCTTT CASSEYTEAFF
TRBJ2-1 NA TRBV5-4 NA 15 TGTGCCAGCAGCTTGGAACTAGTGTCCTACAATGAGCAGTTCTTC CASSLELVSYNEQFF
TRBJ1-1 NA TRBV6-1 NA 12 TGTGCCAGCAGTCAAAGGGACATCATAGCTTTCTTT CASSQRDIIAFF
TRBJ1-4 NA TRBV30 few 16 TGTGCCTGGAGTTCGGGACAAATTCGCTCTAATGAAAAACTGTTTTTT CAWSSGQIRSNEKLFF
TRBJ2-5 NA TRBV13 few 15 TGTGCCAGCAGCCCGACCAGGGCGGAAGTGGGGACCCAGTACTTC CASSPTRAEVGTQYF
TRBJ2-6 TRBD2 TRBV5-1 NA 18 TGCGCCAGCAGCACGGGGACTAGCGCAGCCTCTGGGGCCAACGTCCTGACTTTC CASSTGTSAASGANVLTF
TRBJ1-5 NA TRBV19 NA 15 TGTGCCAGTAGTATGATGGGGAATAGCAATCAGCCCCAGCATTTT CASSMMGNSNQPQHF
TRBJ2-1 TRBD2 TRBV29-1 few 13 TGCAGCGTTGATTGGCTAGCGGACAATGAGCAGTTCTTC CSVDWLADNEQFF
TRBJ2-3 TRBD1 TRBV27 few 14 TGTGCCAGCAGTTTAGACAGGGGGTCAGATACGCAGTATTTT CASSLDRGSDTQYF
TRBJ1-5 NA TRBV28 NA 18 TGTGCCAGCAGTCCCATCCGGGGGGGGTCTAGAAGCAATCAGCCCCAGCATTTT CASSPIRGGSRSNQPQHF
TRBJ2-1 NA TRBV5-1 NA 14 TGCGCCAGCAGTGGGACCACTTACAACAATGAGCAGTTCTTC CASSGTTYNNEQFF